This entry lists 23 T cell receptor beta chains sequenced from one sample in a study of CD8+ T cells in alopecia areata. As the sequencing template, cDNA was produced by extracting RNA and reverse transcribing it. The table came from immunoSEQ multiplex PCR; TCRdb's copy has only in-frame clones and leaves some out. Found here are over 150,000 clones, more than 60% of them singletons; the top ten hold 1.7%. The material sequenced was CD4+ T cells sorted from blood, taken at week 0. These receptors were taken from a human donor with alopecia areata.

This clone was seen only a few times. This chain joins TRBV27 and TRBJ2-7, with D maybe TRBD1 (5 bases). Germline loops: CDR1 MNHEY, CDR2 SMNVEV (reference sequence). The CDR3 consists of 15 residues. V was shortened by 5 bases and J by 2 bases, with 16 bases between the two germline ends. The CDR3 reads CASSPKTVQAYEQYF. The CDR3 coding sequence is TGTGCCAGCAGTCCCAAGACAGTACAGGCCTACGAGCAGTACTTC.

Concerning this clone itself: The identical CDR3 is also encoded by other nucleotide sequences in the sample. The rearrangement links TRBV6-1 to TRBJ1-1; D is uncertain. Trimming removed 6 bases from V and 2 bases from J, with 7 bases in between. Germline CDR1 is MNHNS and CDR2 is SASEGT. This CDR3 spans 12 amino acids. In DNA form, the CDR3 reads TGTGCCAGCAGGGTGCCTAACACTGAAGCTTTCTTT. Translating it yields CASRVPNTEAFF.

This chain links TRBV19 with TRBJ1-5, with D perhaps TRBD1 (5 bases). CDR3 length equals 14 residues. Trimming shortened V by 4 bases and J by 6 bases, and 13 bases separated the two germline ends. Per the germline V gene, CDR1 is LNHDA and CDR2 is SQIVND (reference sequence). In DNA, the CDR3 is TGTGCCAGTAGTACAGGGTTAGGCCGTCAGCCCCAGCATTTT. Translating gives CASSTGLGRQPQHF.

DNA for the CDR3: TGTGCCAGCAGCCAGGTCAGGGGAGTAGCTTTCTTT. Protein sequence: CASSQVRGVAFF. The chain has TRBV14 and TRBJ1-1; weak D call: TRBD1 (6 bases). Germline-derived CDR1 and CDR2 are SGHDN and FVKESK. The CDR3 consists of 12 residues. V lost 3 bases and J lost 10, with 12 bases in between. The complete variable domain, with remaining parts taken from reference TRBV14 and TRBJ1-1, reads EAGVTQFPSHSVIEKGQTVTLRCDPISGHDNLYWYRRVMGKEIKFLLHFVKESKQDESGMPNNRFLAERTGGTYSTLKVQPAELEDSGVYFCASSQVRGVAFFGQGTRLTVV.

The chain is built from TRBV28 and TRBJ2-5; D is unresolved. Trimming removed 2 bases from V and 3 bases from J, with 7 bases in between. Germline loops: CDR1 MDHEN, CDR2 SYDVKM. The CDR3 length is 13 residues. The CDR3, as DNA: TGTGCCAGCAGTTTAGGTACGGAAGAGACCCAGTACTTC. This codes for CASSLGTEETQYF.

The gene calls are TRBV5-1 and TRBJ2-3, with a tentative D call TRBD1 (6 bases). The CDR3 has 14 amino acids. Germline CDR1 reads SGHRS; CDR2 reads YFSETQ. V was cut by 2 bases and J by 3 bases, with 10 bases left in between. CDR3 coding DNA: TGCGCCAGCAGCTTACTACAGGGAACAGATACGCAGTATTTT. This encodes CASSLLQGTDTQYF.

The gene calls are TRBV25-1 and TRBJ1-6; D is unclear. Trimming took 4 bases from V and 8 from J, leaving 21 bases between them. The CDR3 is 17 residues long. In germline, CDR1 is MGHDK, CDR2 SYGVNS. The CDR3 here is CASSGGSNPFSHSPLHF. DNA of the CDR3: TGTGCCAGCAGTGGGGGATCCAACCCCTTTTCACATTCACCCCTCCACTTT.

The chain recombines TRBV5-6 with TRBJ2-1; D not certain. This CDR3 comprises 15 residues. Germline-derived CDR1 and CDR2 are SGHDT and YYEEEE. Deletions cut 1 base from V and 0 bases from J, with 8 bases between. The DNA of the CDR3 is TGTGCCAGCAGCTTGCGACTGTTCTCCTACAATGAGCAGTTCTTC. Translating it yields CASSLRLFSYNEQFF.

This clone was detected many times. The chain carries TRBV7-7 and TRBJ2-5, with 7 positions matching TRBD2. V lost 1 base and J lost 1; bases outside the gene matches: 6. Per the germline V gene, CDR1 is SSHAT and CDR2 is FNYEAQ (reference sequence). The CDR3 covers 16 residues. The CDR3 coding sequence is TGTGCCAGCAGCTTAGGCCGGGGGGTCGTCCAAGAGACCCAGTACTTC. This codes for CASSLGRGVVQETQYF.

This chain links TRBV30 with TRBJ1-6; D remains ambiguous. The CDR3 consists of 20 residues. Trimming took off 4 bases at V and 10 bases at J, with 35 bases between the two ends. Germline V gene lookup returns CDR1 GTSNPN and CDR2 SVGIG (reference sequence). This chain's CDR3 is CAWTGVRQFRIDGVGSPLHF. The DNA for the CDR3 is TGTGCCTGGACCGGCGTGCGACAATTTCGGATCGATGGGGTGGGATCACCCCTCCACTTT.

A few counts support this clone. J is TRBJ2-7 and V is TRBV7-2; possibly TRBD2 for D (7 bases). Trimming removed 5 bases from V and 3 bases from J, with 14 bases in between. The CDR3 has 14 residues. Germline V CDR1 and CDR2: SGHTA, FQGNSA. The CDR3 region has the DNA TGTGCCAGCAGCCTGGGGGGGCGGCTCTACGAGCAGTACTTC. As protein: CASSLGGRLYEQYF.

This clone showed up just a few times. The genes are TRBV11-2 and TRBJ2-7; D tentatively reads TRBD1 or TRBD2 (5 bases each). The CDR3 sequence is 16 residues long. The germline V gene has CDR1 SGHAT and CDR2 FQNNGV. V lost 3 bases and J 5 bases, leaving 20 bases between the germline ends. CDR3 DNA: TGTGCCAGCAGCTTCTTGGGACCGAGCTCCTCTCACGAGCAGTACTTC. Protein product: CASSFLGPSSSHEQYF.

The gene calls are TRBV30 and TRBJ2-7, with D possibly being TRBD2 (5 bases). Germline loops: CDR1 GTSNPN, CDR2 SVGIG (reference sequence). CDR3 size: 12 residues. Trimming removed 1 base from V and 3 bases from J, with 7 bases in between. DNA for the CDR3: TGTGCCTGGAGTGCCGGAGGCTACGAGCAGTACTTC. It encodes CAWSAGGYEQYF.

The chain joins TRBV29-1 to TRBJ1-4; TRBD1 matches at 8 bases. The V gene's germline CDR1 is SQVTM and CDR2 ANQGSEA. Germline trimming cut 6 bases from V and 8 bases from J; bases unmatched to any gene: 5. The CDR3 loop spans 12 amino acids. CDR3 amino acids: CSVSTGEEKLFF. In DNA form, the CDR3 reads TGCAGCGTCTCGACAGGGGAGGAAAAACTGTTTTTT.

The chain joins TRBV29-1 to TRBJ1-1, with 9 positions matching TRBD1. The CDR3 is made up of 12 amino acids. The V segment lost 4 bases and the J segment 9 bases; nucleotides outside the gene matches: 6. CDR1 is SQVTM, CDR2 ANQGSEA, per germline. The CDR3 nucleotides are TGCAGCGTTGCGGAAGGACAGGGGCAAGCTTTCTTT. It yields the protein CSVAEGQGQAFF.

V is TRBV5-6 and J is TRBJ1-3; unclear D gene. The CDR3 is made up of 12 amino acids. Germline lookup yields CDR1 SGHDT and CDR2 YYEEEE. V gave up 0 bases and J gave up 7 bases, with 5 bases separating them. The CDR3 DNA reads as TGTGCCAGCAGCTTGGTTGGGAACACCATATATTTT. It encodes CASSLVGNTIYF.

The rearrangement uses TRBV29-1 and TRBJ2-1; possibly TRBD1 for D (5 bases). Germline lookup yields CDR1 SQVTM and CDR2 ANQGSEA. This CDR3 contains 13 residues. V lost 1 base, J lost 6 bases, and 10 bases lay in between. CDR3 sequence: CSVEGSQGNEQFF. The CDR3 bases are TGCAGCGTTGAAGGCAGCCAGGGCAATGAGCAGTTCTTC.

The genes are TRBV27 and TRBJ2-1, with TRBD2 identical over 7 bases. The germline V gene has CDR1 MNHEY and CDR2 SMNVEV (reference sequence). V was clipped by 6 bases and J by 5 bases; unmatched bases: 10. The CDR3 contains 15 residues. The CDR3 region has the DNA TGTGCCAGCAGCACGGCCGGGACTACAAACAATGAGCAGTTCTTC. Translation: CASSTAGTTNNEQFF.

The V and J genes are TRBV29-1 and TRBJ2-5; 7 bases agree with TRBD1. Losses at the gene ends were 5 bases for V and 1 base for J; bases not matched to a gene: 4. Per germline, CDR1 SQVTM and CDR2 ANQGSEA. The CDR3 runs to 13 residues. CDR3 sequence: CSVYGTVQETQYF. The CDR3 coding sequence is TGCAGCGTTTACGGGACAGTCCAAGAGACCCAGTACTTC.

CDR3 loop: CASSPRETQYF. CDR3 in DNA: TGTGCCAGCTCACCACGGGAGACCCAGTACTTC. The V gene is TRBV18, the J gene TRBJ2-5, with no clear D. CDR1 KGHSH and CDR2 LQKENI come from the germline V gene. This CDR3 is 11 amino acids long. Deletions cut 1 base from V and 5 bases from J, with 2 bases between.

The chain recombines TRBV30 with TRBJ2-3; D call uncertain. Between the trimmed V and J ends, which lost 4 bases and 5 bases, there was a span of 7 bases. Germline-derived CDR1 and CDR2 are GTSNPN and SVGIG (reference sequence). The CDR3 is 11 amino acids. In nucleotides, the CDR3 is TGTGCCTGGATCCCAGGAGATACGCAGTATTTT. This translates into CAWIPGDTQYF. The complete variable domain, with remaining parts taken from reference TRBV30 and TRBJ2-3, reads SQTIHQWPATLVQPVGSPLSLECTVEGTSNPNLYWYRQAAGRGLQLLFYSVGIGQISSEVPQNLSASRPQDRQFILSSKKLLLSDSGFYLCAWIPGDTQYFGPGTRLTVL.

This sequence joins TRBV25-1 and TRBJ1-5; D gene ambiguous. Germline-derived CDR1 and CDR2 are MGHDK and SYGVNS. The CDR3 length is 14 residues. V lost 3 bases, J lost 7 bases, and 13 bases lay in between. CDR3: CASSDAVVGQPQHF. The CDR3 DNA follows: TGTGCCAGCAGTGACGCGGTTGTGGGGCAGCCCCAGCATTTT.

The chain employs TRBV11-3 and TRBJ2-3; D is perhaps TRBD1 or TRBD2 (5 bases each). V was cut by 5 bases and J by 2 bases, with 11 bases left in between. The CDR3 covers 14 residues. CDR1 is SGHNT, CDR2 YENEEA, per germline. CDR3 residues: CASSPGTNTDTQYF. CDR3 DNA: TGTGCCAGCAGCCCAGGGACGAACACAGATACGCAGTATTTT.